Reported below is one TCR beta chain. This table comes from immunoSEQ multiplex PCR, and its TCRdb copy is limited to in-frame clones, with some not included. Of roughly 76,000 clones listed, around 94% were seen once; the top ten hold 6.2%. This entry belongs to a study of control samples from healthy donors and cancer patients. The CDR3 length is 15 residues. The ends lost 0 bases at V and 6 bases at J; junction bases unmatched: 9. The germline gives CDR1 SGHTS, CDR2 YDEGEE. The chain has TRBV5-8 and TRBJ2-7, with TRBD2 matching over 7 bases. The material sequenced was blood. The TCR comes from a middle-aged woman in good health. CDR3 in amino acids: CASSLDPGGVGEQYF. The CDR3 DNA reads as TGTGCCAGCAGCTTGGACCCGGGAGGAGTGGGCGAGCAGTACTTC.